These 8 T cell receptor beta chains were all obtained from the same sample, sequenced in a study of shared clonotypes between healthy human individuals. This table comes from immunoSEQ multiplex PCR, and its TCRdb copy is limited to in-frame clones, with some not included. The data hold 1,400,000 or so clones, with just under 99% observed a single time. The material sequenced was naive CD4+ T cells sorted from blood. Described subset: CD45RA+ positively selected. These receptors all stem from a man aged 25-40 years in good health.

The chain employs TRBV4-1 and TRBJ1-2; D is undetermined. The V end lost 0 bases, the J end lost 6 bases, and 5 bases lay between the germline ends. The CDR3 spans 12 residues. The germline V gene encodes CDR1 MGHRA and CDR2 YSYEKL. The CDR3 spells CASSQDRHGYTF. Written as DNA, the CDR3 is TGCGCCAGCAGCCAAGACAGGCATGGCTACACCTTC.

The chain carries TRBV27 and TRBJ2-5; TRBD1 agrees at 9 bases. The CDR3 has 15 amino acids. From germline, CDR1 is MNHEY and CDR2 SMNVEV (reference sequence). J lost 2 bases, V lost 3 bases, and 4 bases had no gene match. This CDR3 reads CASSFRDRVQETQYF. DNA of the CDR3: TGTGCCAGCAGTTTTCGGGACAGGGTGCAAGAGACCCAGTACTTC.

This clone was detected only once. The chain links TRBV29-1 to TRBJ2-2, with 8 bases matching TRBD1. Germline V gene data show CDR1 as SQVTM and CDR2 as ANQGSEA. J was trimmed by 4 bases and V by 6 bases; bases with no gene match: 10. This CDR3 is built from 15 residues. This CDR3 reads CSVSSGTGGTGELFF. The CDR3, as DNA: TGCAGCGTGTCTTCCGGAACAGGGGGCACCGGGGAGCTGTTTTTT.

The chain carries TRBV10-3 and TRBJ2-2; D might be TRBD2 (6 bases). Germline loops: CDR1 ENHRY, CDR2 SYGVKD. V was shortened by 8 bases and J by 3 bases, with 10 bases between the two germline ends. This CDR3 spans 13 amino acids. The CDR3 loop reads CAIGGAYTGELFF. The DNA of the CDR3 is TGTGCCATCGGCGGGGCCTACACCGGGGAGCTGTTTTTT.

The chain couples TRBV18 to TRBJ2-2; 7 nucleotides line up with TRBD1. The CDR3 runs to 15 residues. The trim removed 7 bases at V and 1 base at J, leaving 6 bases unmatched. Germline V CDR1 and CDR2: KGHSH, LQKENI. CDR3 nucleotides: TGTGCCAGCTTCTCGGACAGGATGAACACCGGGGAGCTGTTTTTT. Translating it yields CASFSDRMNTGELFF.

The count of this clone is one. The chain joins TRBV11-2 to TRBJ2-3; D might be TRBD1 (7 bases). The CDR3 loop spans 16 amino acids. Trimming cost V 4 bases and J 4 bases, with 18 bases left between them. Germline assignment: CDR1 SGHAT and CDR2 FQNNGV. CDR3 residues: CASSSLTGRSADTQYF. In nucleotides, the CDR3 is TGTGCCAGCAGCTCCTTGACAGGGAGGAGTGCAGATACGCAGTATTTT. The full variable domain, completed using reference TRBV11-2 and TRBJ2-3, is EAGVAQSPRYKIIEKRQSVAFWCNPISGHATLYWYQQILGQGPKLLIQFQNNGVVDDSQLPKDRFSAERLKGVDSTLKIQPAKLEDSAVYLCASSSLTGRSADTQYFGPGTRLTVL.

This chain links TRBV9 with TRBJ2-2; no clear D gene. Germline-derived CDR1 and CDR2 are SGDLS and YYNGEE. V was trimmed by 6 bases and J by 3 bases, leaving 9 bases between them. There are 13 residues in the CDR3. CDR3 in amino acids: CASNFKDTGELFF. In nucleotides, the CDR3 is TGTGCCAGCAACTTTAAGGACACCGGGGAGCTGTTTTTT.

The chain joins TRBV9 to TRBJ2-1, with 14 nucleotides matching TRBD2. The CDR3 is 14 amino acids. Germline trimming cut 3 bases from V and 15 bases from J; bases unmatched to any gene: 8. Germline-derived CDR1 and CDR2 are SGDLS and YYNGEE. The CDR3 sequence is CASSATGLAGGPFF. The CDR3 nucleotides are TGTGCCAGCAGCGCCACCGGACTAGCGGGAGGCCCGTTCTTC.